The 9 T cell receptor beta chains reported below all come from one sample, sequenced in a study of T cells in Graves' hyperthyroidism and ophthalmopathy. The source material, RNA transcripts, was used to amplify TCR beta CDR3 regions. HTBI primers were the set used in a first-round RT-PCR of the TCR CDR3. TCRdb analysed the multiplex PCR reads with MiXCR anew, one entry per CDR3 protein. The sample consists of 280,000 or so distinct CDR3 sequences, around 15% of them appearing once. The sample consisted of blood. The source is a woman in her fifties or sixties with Graves' hyperthyroidism that later progressed to Graves' ophthalmopathy.

This clonotype was observed many times. J is TRBJ2-5 and V is TRBV9; D unresolved. Looked up from germline, CDR1 is SGDLS and CDR2 is YYNGEE. The CDR3 length is 14 residues. V lost 4 bases and J lost 5, with 15 bases in between. The CDR3 sequence: CASSPRPTGETQYF. CDR3 DNA sequence: TGTGCCAGCAGCCCAAGACCGACCGGGGAGACCCAGTACTTC.

This clonotype came up many times. The chain is built from TRBV28 and TRBJ2-3, with TRBD2 as a possible D gene (5 bases). With 7 bases removed from V and 1 base from J, the gap between germline ends came to 9 bases. Looked up from germline, CDR1 is MDHEN and CDR2 is SYDVKM. The CDR3 loop spans 13 amino acids. DNA of the CDR3: TGTGCCAGCATGATAGCGCGCACAGATACGCAGTATTTT. Its protein product is CASMIARTDTQYF.

The chain has TRBV20-1 and TRBJ1-2; weak D call: TRBD1 (5 bases). V lost 6 bases to trimming and J lost 4 bases, with 12 bases between them. Germline V gene sequence: CDR1 DFQATT, CDR2 SNEGSKA (reference sequence). The CDR3 covers 12 residues. CDR3 in DNA: TGCAGTGCCCACCGGGACGGCTATGGCTACACCTTC. Translated, it gives CSAHRDGYGYTF.

This clonotype showed up many times. The chain joins TRBV6-1 to TRBJ1-1; 7 nucleotides agree with TRBD1. Trimming cost V 6 bases and J 4 bases; bases outside gene matches: 14. This CDR3 spans 16 amino acids. Germline values: CDR1 MNHNS, CDR2 SASEGT. Here the CDR3 DNA reads TGTGCCAGCAGACAAAAAACAGGGGCCGGCGTCACTGAAGCTTTCTTT. Its translation is CASRQKTGAGVTEAFF.

This clonotype was seen at least ten times. The chain links TRBV5-1 to TRBJ2-7; TRBD2 agrees at 7 bases. The germline V gene has CDR1 SGHRS and CDR2 YFSETQ. V gave up 1 base and J gave up 2 bases; unmatched junction bases: 6. The CDR3 has 15 amino acids. The CDR3 here is CASSLMTGGAYEQYF. The CDR3 DNA follows: TGCGCCAGCAGCTTGATGACGGGAGGAGCCTACGAGCAGTACTTC.

There are a few counts of this clonotype. The chain couples TRBV5-1 to TRBJ2-3; TRBD1 matches at 8 bases. Looked up from germline, CDR1 is SGHRS and CDR2 is YFSETQ. V shed 5 bases and J 3 bases; nucleotides not matched to a gene: 5. The CDR3 extends over 14 amino acids. The CDR3 DNA sequence: TGCGCCAGCAGACAGGGGGGTCAAACAGATACGCAGTATTTT. Its protein product is CASRQGGQTDTQYF. Full variable domain (rest looked up from reference TRBV5-1 and TRBJ2-3): KAGVTQTPRYLIKTRGQQVTLSCSPISGHRSVSWYQQTPGQGLQFLFEYFSETQRNKGNFPGRFSGRQFSNSRSEMNVSTLELGDSALYLCASRQGGQTDTQYFGPGTRLTVL.

This clonotype came up a few times. This chain uses TRBV20-1 with TRBJ2-3; D gene unclear. The CDR3 loop spans 9 amino acids. Germline V gene data show CDR1 as DFQATT and CDR2 as SNEGSKA (reference sequence). The V end was cut by 6 bases, the J end by 5 bases, with 3 bases between. DNA of the CDR3: TGCAGTGCCAAAGATACGCAGTATTTT. The encoded protein is CSAKDTQYF.

The V call is TRBV5-1, the J call TRBJ1-6, with unresolved D. The V end was cut by 5 bases, the J end by 5 bases, with 8 bases between. Germline CDR1 reads SGHRS; CDR2 reads YFSETQ. The CDR3 spans 13 residues. The CDR3 nucleotides read TGCGCCAGCAGAACAGCAAATAATTCACCCCTCCACTTT. As protein: CASRTANNSPLHF.

This clonotype has at least ten counts. The chain is built from TRBV12-3 or TRBV12-4 and TRBJ2-7; 8 bases fit TRBD1. The CDR3 is made up of 16 amino acids. Unmatched junction bases numbered 11, after V lost 7 bases and J lost 0 bases. The CDR3 nucleotides are TGTGCCAGCACTTCCTCGGGACAGGAGAACTCCTACGAGCAGTACTTC. Residues: CASTSSGQENSYEQYF.